Given below is one T cell receptor beta chain in context. What it binds is not known. TCRdb's table, derived via immunoSEQ multiplex PCR, lists solely in-frame clones and lacks some. The sample includes about 280,000 clones, 85% to 90% of them seen just once. The sample is drawn from a study of cytomegalovirus exposure and HLA in healthy donors. Background on the study: A subsequent analysis stated that the approximately 120 validation repertoires were run on the same platform as the 650 to 850 first-cohort repertoires. Whole-study results and caveats: For most TCR sequences rarity was the rule, although some public TCRs occurred in many donors.

It was the approximately 120-subject validation cohort, separate from the approximately 700-subject first cohort, to which the donors belonged. This CDR3 is 16 amino acids long. CDR1 is SGDLS and CDR2 is YYNGEE in the germline V gene. With 2 bases clipped from V and 1 base from J, the junction kept 2 bases outside the gene matches. This clonotype was sampled from a woman younger than 30 in good health and CMV-seronegative. The sequencing input was PBMCs. The chain joins TRBV9 to TRBJ2-2; 10 nucleotides match TRBD2. CDR3 sequence: CASSVRLAGNTGELFF. The CDR3 DNA is TGTGCCAGCAGCGTCAGACTAGCGGGGAACACCGGGGAGCTGTTTTTT.